These 26 T cell receptor beta chains were sequenced from one sample in a study of blood T cell repertoires in COVID-19. Sequencing used immunoSEQ multiplex PCR; TCRdb keeps in-frame clones, though not all of them. The table lists around 95,000 clones, roughly 87% of them singletons. The sample was peripheral blood. Receptors originate from a young man in a cohort sampled during active COVID-19.

This clone occurred once. This rearrangement joins TRBV2 to TRBJ1-1; D is possibly TRBD1 (5 bases). V dropped 3 bases and J dropped 3 bases, with 14 bases sitting between them. The germline CDR1 and CDR2 sequences are SNHLY and FYNNEI. The CDR3 is 15 residues long. In nucleotides, the CDR3 is TGTGCCAGCAGTGATCCGAATAGGGGCGACACTGAAGCTTTCTTT. Residues: CASSDPNRGDTEAFF.

This chain links TRBV2 with TRBJ2-3; D gene ambiguous. V lost 2 bases and J lost 5, with 14 bases in between. The CDR3 totals 15 residues. Germline assignment: CDR1 SNHLY and CDR2 FYNNEI. This CDR3 reads CASSEYRRERDTQYF. The CDR3 nucleotides read TGTGCCAGCAGTGAATATCGGAGAGAAAGAGATACGCAGTATTTT.

The chain combines TRBV5-1 with TRBJ2-1, with TRBD2 matching over 13 bases. Germline CDR1 and CDR2: SGHRS and YFSETQ. The CDR3 totals 15 residues. With 4 bases clipped from V and 4 bases from J, the junction kept 2 bases outside the gene matches. CDR3 region: CASSPLAGGYNEQFF. As DNA, the CDR3 is TGCGCCAGCAGCCCACTAGCGGGGGGGTACAATGAGCAGTTCTTC.

This clone appeared once. The chain links TRBV7-8 to TRBJ2-5; 12 bases are a match to TRBD2. V dropped 2 bases and J dropped 2; count of bases not matched to a gene: 12. CDR1 and CDR2 from the germline V gene are SGHVS and FQNEAQ. CDR3 length: 19 amino acids. The chain's CDR3 is CASSLLAGGHTNGQETQYF. In DNA, the CDR3 is TGTGCCAGCAGCTTACTAGCGGGGGGGCATACAAACGGACAAGAGACCCAGTACTTC.

The V and J genes are TRBV28 and TRBJ1-2; 7 bases agree with TRBD1. This CDR3 has 13 residues. Trimming cost V 5 bases and J 4 bases; bases outside gene matches: 4. Germline V CDR1 and CDR2: MDHEN, SYDVKM. The DNA for the CDR3 is TGTGCCAGCAGTCGGGGGACAGCCTATGGCTACACCTTC. Protein sequence: CASSRGTAYGYTF.

V gene TRBV11-2 combines with J gene TRBJ2-4, with TRBD2 identical over 7 bases. CDR1 SGHAT and CDR2 FQNNGV come from the germline V gene. CDR3 length: 14 residues. The V and J ends lost 3 bases and 6 bases, in that order; junction bases with no gene match: 5. CDR3 amino acids: CASSFERGGNIQYF. In DNA form, the CDR3 reads TGTGCCAGCAGCTTTGAGCGGGGAGGAAACATTCAGTACTTC.

The CDR3 loop reads CASSTRTGTGPNGYTF. In nucleotides, the CDR3 is TGTGCCAGCAGCACCCGAACCGGGACAGGGCCTAATGGCTACACCTTC. The chain is built from TRBV5-4 and TRBJ1-2, with 9 nucleotides matching TRBD1. CDR1 and CDR2 from the germline V gene are SGHNT and YYREEE (reference sequence). The CDR3 is 16 residues long. V shed 4 bases, J shed 6 bases, and the junction held 13 bases outside the gene matches.

The rearrangement links TRBV6-5 to TRBJ1-1; D is undetermined. The CDR3 totals 11 residues. Germline V lookup: CDR1 MNHEY, CDR2 SVGAGI. V lost 8 bases and J 1 base, leaving 5 bases between the germline ends. The CDR3 loop reads CASSRNTEAFF. The CDR3, as DNA: TGTGCCAGCTCTCGGAACACTGAAGCTTTCTTT.

This chain joins TRBV19 and TRBJ2-7; perhaps TRBD2 as D (7 bases). This CDR3 comprises 15 residues. Trimming cost V 1 base and J 2 bases, with 12 bases left between them. Germline assignment: CDR1 LNHDA and CDR2 SQIVND (reference sequence). CDR3 protein: CASSIGGGATYEQYF. As DNA, the CDR3 is TGTGCCAGTAGTATAGGGGGGGGCGCGACCTACGAGCAGTACTTC.

This chain joins TRBV7-6 and TRBJ2-5, with TRBD1 identical over 11 bases. The J segment lost 4 bases and the V segment lost 7 bases, leaving 11 bases of the junction unmatched. In germline, CDR1 is SGHVS, CDR2 FNYEAQ. This CDR3 has 16 amino acids. The CDR3 protein is CASIHNGQGAGETQYF. The DNA for the CDR3 is TGTGCCAGCATCCACAACGGACAGGGGGCAGGAGAGACCCAGTACTTC.

This sequence joins TRBV7-3 and TRBJ2-5, with 10 bases identical to TRBD1. Losses at the gene ends were 5 bases for V and 4 bases for J; bases not matched to a gene: 10. CDR3 length: 16 residues. Germline CDR1 reads SGHTA; CDR2 reads FQGTGA. As DNA, the CDR3 is TGTGCCAGCAGCCCATCCAGACAGGGGGCGGGAGAGACCCAGTACTTC. It translates to CASSPSRQGAGETQYF.

This clone appeared a few times. The V and J genes are TRBV2 and TRBJ2-5; D perhaps matches TRBD1 (5 bases). Per germline, CDR1 SNHLY and CDR2 FYNNEI. The CDR3 has 15 amino acids. V was clipped by 4 bases and J by 2 bases, with 14 bases between them. As DNA, the CDR3 is TGTGCCAGCAGTGCTGGGGCGAAGCCACAAGAGACCCAGTACTTC. This codes for CASSAGAKPQETQYF.

This clone was seen only once. The chain links TRBV27 to TRBJ1-2, with D hard to call. This CDR3 region has 11 residues. V lost 8 bases, J lost 2 bases, and 6 bases lay in between. Germline V gene data show CDR1 as MNHEY and CDR2 as SMNVEV (reference sequence). In nucleotides, the CDR3 is TGTGCCAGCGGTGCGAACTATGGCTACACCTTC. It specifies CASGANYGYTF.

This chain uses TRBV21-1 with TRBJ2-3; the table's D call, TRBD2, was not checked against the DNA. TRBV21-1 is a pseudogene. The CDR3 contains 16 residues. The CDR3 DNA is TGTGCCAGCTGGCATGGATTGCGGGGGAACACAGATACGCAGTATTTT. It is translated as CASWHGLRGNTDTQYF.

The J gene is TRBJ1-3, the V gene TRBV9; 8 nucleotides match TRBD1. The CDR3 spans 17 residues. The germline V gene has CDR1 SGDLS and CDR2 YYNGEE. V was pared by 5 bases and J by 6 bases, with 16 bases of the junction left unmatched. The CDR3 reads CASSDNRTGTAANTIYF. The CDR3 DNA reads TGTGCCAGCAGTGATAACAGGACAGGGACCGCAGCAAACACCATATATTTT.

The CDR3 sequence is CASSSQGANTEAFF. The CDR3, as DNA: TGTGCCAGCAGCTCCCAGGGGGCGAACACTGAAGCTTTCTTT. This chain uses TRBV7-9 with TRBJ1-1; 8 bases are a match to TRBD1. Trimming at V came to 4 bases and at J to 1 base, leaving 2 bases not matched to a gene. The CDR3 sequence is 14 residues long. Germline CDR1 is SEHNR and CDR2 is FQNEAQ (reference sequence).

The chain recombines TRBV19 with TRBJ2-7; 8 bases align to TRBD1. V trimming: 7 bases; J trimming: 0 bases; junction bases outside the gene matches: 11. CDR3 size: 16 residues. Germline V gene sequence: CDR1 LNHDA, CDR2 SQIVND (reference sequence). CDR3: CASKRTDGTGSYEQYF. As DNA, the CDR3 is TGTGCCAGTAAAAGGACTGACGGGACAGGCTCCTACGAGCAGTACTTC. The complete variable domain, with remaining parts taken from reference TRBV19 and TRBJ2-7, reads DGGITQSPKYLFRKEGQNVTLSCEQNLNHDAMYWYRQDPGQGLRLIYYSQIVNDFQKGDIAEGYSVSREKKESFPLTVTSAQKNPTAFYLCASKRTDGTGSYEQYFGPGTRLTVT.

This sequence joins TRBV18 and TRBJ1-2, with D perhaps TRBD1 (5 bases). Trimming shortened V by 6 bases and J by 5 bases, and 10 bases separated the two germline ends. Looked up from germline, CDR1 is KGHSH and CDR2 is LQKENI. The CDR3 is made up of 12 amino acids. The CDR3 reads CASSPDSYGYTF. The CDR3 DNA reads TGTGCCAGCTCGCCCGACAGTTATGGCTACACCTTC.

The V and J genes are TRBV5-1 and TRBJ2-3; TRBD1 aligns across 7 bases. The CDR3 consists of 15 residues. Trimming at V came to 2 bases and at J to 2 bases, leaving 5 bases not matched to a gene. Germline V CDR1 and CDR2: SGHRS, YFSETQ. The CDR3 DNA follows: TGCGCCAGCAGCTTCTTAGAGGGGGCCACAGATACGCAGTATTTT. Translation: CASSFLEGATDTQYF.

The V call is TRBV11-1, the J call TRBJ2-3, with 9 bases fitting TRBD2. Germline V gives CDR1 SGHAT, CDR2 FQDESV (reference sequence). CDR3 length equals 13 residues. With 8 bases clipped from V and 4 bases from J, the junction kept 4 bases outside the gene matches. CDR3 sequence: CASDAGGPDTQYF. The CDR3, as DNA: TGTGCCAGCGATGCGGGGGGGCCAGATACGCAGTATTTT.

The rearrangement links TRBV10-1 to TRBJ2-1, with 8 bases that match TRBD1. This CDR3 has 14 amino acids. V lost 5 bases and J lost 7; bases outside the gene matches: 7. The germline V gene has CDR1 WNHNN and CDR2 SYGVQD (reference sequence). The CDR3: CASSFQGAGNEQFF. The CDR3 nucleotides read TGCGCCAGCAGTTTCCAGGGGGCTGGGAATGAGCAGTTCTTC.

The chain is built from TRBV29-1 and TRBJ2-7; a possible D gene is TRBD1 (6 bases). Looked up from germline, CDR1 is SQVTM and CDR2 is ANQGSEA. V was shortened by 1 base and J by 1 base, with 11 bases between the two germline ends. CDR3 length: 14 amino acids. The CDR3 spells CSVEGGRGSYEQYF. Written as DNA, the CDR3 is TGCAGCGTTGAAGGGGGCAGGGGATCCTACGAGCAGTACTTC.

V gene TRBV7-2 combines with J gene TRBJ1-2; D might be TRBD1 (5 bases). Germline V gives CDR1 SGHTA, CDR2 FQGNSA. V gave up 4 bases and J gave up 4 bases, with 16 bases separating them. This CDR3 spans 15 amino acids. CDR3 coding DNA: TGTGCCAGCAGCTCCAGGACAAGTTCTACCTATGGCTACACCTTC. Translating it yields CASSSRTSSTYGYTF.

The chain's CDR3 is CAISATVNTEAFF. For the CDR3, the DNA is TGTGCCATCAGTGCTACAGTGAACACTGAAGCTTTCTTT. This sequence joins TRBV10-3 and TRBJ1-1; D gene uncertain. Between the trimmed V and J ends, which lost 4 bases and 0 bases, there was a span of 6 bases. CDR3 size: 13 residues. Germline V gene sequence: CDR1 ENHRY, CDR2 SYGVKD.

The V call is TRBV30, the J call TRBJ2-5, with 11 bases lining up with TRBD2. The V gene's germline CDR1 is GTSNPN and CDR2 SVGIG (reference sequence). J gave up 5 bases and V 2 bases, and 7 bases lay outside the gene matches. CDR3 size: 15 residues. The CDR3 spells CAWSLSGGAWETQYF. CDR3 coding DNA: TGTGCCTGGAGTCTTAGCGGGGGGGCGTGGGAGACCCAGTACTTC. Supplemented by reference TRBV30 and TRBJ2-5, the full variable domain reads SQTIHQWPATLVQPVGSPLSLECTVEGTSNPNLYWYRQAAGRGLQLLFYSVGIGQISSEVPQNLSASRPQDRQFILSSKKLLLSDSGFYLCAWSLSGGAWETQYFGPGTRLLVL.

This clone was seen just once. This rearrangement joins TRBV19 to TRBJ2-3, with a tentative D call TRBD2 (6 bases). V lost 3 bases to trimming and J lost 4 bases, with 14 bases between them. CDR3 length equals 15 residues. Germline values: CDR1 LNHDA, CDR2 SQIVND (reference sequence). CDR3 sequence (DNA): TGTGCCAGTAGTATGACTCCTGGGAGGCCAGATACGCAGTATTTT. It is translated as CASSMTPGRPDTQYF.